This T cell receptor (beta chain) was sequenced for a study of T cells after yellow fever vaccination. Study outcomes and limitations: Peak timing came faster in the weaker secondary response, day 5 versus 15.

The V end was cut by 0 bases, the J end by 7 bases, with 14 bases between. Germline V lookup: CDR1 SGHRS, CDR2 YFSETQ. The CDR3 has 15 amino acids. This clonotype has a count of ten or more. As yet, its antigen is unknown. TCRdb reanalysed the 5' RACE reads using MiXCR and keeps one entry per CDR3 protein. The data show about 260,000 distinct CDR3 sequences, with approximately 3.6% seen just once and roughly a fifth held by the top ten. The starting material was PBMCs, obtained 15 days after the yellow fever booster vaccination. This receptor was identified in a man between 18 and 29 years old who received the YFV17D yellow fever vaccine. The V gene is TRBV5-1, the J gene TRBJ2-1; D is undetermined. The DNA of the CDR3 is TGCGCCAGCAGCTTGGCCGGGCGGATGGAGAATGAGCAGTTCTTC. Its protein is CASSLAGRMENEQFF.